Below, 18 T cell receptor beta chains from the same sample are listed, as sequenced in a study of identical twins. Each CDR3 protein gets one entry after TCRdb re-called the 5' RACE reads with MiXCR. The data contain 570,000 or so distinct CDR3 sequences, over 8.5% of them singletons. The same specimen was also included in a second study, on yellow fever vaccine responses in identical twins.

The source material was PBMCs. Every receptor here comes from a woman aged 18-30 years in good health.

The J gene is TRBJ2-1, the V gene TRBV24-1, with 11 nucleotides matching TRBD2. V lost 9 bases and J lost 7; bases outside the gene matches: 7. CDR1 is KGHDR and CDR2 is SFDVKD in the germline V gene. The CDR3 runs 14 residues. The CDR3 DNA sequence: TGTGCCACCGCCGGGACTAGCGGCGGGAATGAGCAGTTCTTC. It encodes CATAGTSGGNEQFF.

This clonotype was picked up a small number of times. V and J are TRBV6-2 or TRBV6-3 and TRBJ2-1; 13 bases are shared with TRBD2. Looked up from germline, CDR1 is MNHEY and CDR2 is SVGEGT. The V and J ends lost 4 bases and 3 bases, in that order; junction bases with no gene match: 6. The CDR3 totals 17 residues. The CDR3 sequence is CASSFGLAGADYNEQFF. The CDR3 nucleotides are TGTGCCAGCAGTTTCGGACTAGCGGGGGCCGACTACAATGAGCAGTTCTTC.

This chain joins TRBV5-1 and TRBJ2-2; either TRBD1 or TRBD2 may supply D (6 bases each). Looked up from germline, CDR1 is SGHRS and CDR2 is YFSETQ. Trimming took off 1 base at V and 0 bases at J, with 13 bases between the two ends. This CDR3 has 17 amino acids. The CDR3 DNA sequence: TGCGCCAGCAGCTTGACCCAGGGGAGGTCGAACACCGGGGAGCTGTTTTTT. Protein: CASSLTQGRSNTGELFF.

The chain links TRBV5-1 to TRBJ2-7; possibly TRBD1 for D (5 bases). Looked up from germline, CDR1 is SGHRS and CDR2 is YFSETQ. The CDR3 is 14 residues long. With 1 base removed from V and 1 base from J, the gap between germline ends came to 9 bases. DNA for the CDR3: TGCGCCAGCAGCTTGCTTCCAGGGTCCTACGAGCAGTACTTC. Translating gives CASSLLPGSYEQYF. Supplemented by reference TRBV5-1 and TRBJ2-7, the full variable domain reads KAGVTQTPRYLIKTRGQQVTLSCSPISGHRSVSWYQQTPGQGLQFLFEYFSETQRNKGNFPGRFSGRQFSNSRSEMNVSTLELGDSALYLCASSLLPGSYEQYFGPGTRLTVT.

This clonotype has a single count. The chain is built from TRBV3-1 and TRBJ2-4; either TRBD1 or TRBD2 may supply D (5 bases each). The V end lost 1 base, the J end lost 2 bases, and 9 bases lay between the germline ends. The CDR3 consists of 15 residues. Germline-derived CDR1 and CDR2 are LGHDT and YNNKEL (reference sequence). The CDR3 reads CASSQGGVSKNIQYF. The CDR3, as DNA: TGTGCCAGCAGCCAAGGAGGGGTTTCCAAAAACATTCAGTACTTC.

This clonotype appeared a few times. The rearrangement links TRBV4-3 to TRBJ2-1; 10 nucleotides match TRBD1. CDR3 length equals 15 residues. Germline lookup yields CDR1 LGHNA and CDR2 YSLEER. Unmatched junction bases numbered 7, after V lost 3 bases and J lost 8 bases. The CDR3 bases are TGCGCCAGCAGCCAGCCCGGGACAGGGGCCCATGAGCAGTTCTTC. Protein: CASSQPGTGAHEQFF.

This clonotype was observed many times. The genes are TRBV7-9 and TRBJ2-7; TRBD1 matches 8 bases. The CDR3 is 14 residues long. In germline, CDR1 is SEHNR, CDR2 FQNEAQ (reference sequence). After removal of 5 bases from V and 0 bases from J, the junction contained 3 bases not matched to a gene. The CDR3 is CASSGDRLSYEQYF. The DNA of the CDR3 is TGTGCCAGCAGCGGGGACAGGCTCTCCTACGAGCAGTACTTC.

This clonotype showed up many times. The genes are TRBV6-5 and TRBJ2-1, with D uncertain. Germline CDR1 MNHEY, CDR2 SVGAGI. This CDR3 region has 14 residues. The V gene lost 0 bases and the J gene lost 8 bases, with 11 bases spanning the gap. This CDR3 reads CASSYSLGSDEQFF. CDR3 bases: TGTGCCAGCAGTTACTCGCTAGGGTCCGATGAGCAGTTCTTC.

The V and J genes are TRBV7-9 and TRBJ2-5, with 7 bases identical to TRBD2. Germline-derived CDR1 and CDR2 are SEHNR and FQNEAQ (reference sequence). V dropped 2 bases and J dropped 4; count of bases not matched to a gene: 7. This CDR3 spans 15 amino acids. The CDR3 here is CASSLPPGGRETQYF. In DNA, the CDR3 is TGTGCCAGCAGCTTACCCCCGGGGGGTCGAGAGACCCAGTACTTC. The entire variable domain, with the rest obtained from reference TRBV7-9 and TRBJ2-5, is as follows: DTGVSQNPRHKITKRGQNVTFRCDPISEHNRLYWYRQTLGQGPEFLTYFQNEAQLEKSRLLSDRFSAERPKGSFSTLEIQRTEQGDSAMYLCASSLPPGGRETQYFGPGTRLLVL.

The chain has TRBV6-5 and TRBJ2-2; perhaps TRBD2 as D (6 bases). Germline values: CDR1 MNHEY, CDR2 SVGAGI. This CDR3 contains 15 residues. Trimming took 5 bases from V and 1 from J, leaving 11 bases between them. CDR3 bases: TGTGCCAGCAGTGATCGGGGACTGAACACCGGGGAGCTGTTTTTT. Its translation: CASSDRGLNTGELFF.

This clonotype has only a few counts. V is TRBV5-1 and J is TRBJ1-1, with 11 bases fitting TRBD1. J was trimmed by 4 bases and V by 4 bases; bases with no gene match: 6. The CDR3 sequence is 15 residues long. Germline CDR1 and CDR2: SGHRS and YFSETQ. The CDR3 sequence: CASSLDRGPSTEAFF. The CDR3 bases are TGCGCCAGCAGCCTGGACAGGGGGCCTAGCACTGAAGCTTTCTTT.

The CDR3 region is CASSQERAYEQYF. The CDR3 DNA sequence: TGTGCCAGCAGCCAAGAGCGCGCCTACGAGCAGTACTTC. The chain has TRBV14 and TRBJ2-7; unclear D gene. Trimming cost V 0 bases and J 2 bases, with 5 bases left between them. The CDR3 contains 13 residues. CDR1 and CDR2 (germline): SGHDN, FVKESK.

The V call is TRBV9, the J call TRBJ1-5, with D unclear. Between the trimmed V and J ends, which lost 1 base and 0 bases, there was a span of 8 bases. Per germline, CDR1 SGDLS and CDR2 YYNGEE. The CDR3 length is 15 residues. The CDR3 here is CASSVSDGSNQPQHF. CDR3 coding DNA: TGTGCCAGCAGCGTATCGGACGGTAGCAATCAGCCCCAGCATTTT.

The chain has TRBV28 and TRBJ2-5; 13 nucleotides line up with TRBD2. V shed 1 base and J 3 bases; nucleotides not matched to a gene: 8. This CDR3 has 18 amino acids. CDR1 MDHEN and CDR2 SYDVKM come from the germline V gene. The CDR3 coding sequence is TGTGCCAGCAGTTTATCCGGGACTAGCGGGACTCTAAAAGAGACCCAGTACTTC. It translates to CASSLSGTSGTLKETQYF.

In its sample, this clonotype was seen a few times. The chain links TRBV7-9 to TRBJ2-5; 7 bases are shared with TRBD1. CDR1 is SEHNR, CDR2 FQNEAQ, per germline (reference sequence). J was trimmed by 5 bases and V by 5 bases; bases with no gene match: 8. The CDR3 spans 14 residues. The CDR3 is CASSLKGAGETQYF. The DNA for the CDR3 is TGTGCCAGCAGCCTCAAGGGGGCAGGGGAGACCCAGTACTTC.

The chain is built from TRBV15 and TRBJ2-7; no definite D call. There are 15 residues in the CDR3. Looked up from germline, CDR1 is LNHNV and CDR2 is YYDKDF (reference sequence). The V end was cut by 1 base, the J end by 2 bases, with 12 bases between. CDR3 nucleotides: TGTGCCACCAGCAGAGGTTGGGCCCCGGCCTACGAGCAGTACTTC. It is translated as CATSRGWAPAYEQYF.

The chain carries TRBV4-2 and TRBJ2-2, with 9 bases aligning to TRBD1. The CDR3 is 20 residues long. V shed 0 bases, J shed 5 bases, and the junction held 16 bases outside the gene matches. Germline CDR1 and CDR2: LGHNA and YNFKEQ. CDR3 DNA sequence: TGTGCCAGCAGCCAAGAGTCACCGGGACAGGGAAGCGGAGGAACCGGGGAGCTGTTTTTT. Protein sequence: CASSQESPGQGSGGTGELFF.

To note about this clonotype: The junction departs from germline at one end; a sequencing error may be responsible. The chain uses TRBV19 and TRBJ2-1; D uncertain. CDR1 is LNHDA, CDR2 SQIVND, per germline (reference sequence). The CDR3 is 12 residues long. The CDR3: CAVRAKTYEQFF. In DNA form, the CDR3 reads TGCGCTGTACGGGCCAAAACATATGAGCAGTTCTTC.